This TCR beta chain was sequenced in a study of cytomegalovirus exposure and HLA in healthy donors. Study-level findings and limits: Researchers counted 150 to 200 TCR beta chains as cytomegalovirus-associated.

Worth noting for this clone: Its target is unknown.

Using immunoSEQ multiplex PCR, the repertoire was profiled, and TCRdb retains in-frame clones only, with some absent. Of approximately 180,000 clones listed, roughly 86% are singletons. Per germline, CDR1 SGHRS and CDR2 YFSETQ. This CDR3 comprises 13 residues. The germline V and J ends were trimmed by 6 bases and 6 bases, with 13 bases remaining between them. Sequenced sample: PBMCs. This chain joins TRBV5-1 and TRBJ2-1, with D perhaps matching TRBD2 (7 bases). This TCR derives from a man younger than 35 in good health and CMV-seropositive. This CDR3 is CASTGGAFNEQFF. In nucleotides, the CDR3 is TGCGCCAGCACGGGGGGCGCCTTCAATGAGCAGTTCTTC.